The sequence of this TCR beta chain was determined in a study of radiotherapy plus CTLA-4 blockade in lung cancer (dated by TCRdb to about 2018). Some background on the complete study: Objective responses were observed in 18% of enrolled patients, and disease control was achieved in about 32%.

A remark on this clone: The antigen this receptor binds is unknown. No base quality values were provided; no much bigger clone lies one nucleotide off.

What the work shows at the level of the full study, not this receptor alone: After treatment with radiotherapy and ipilimumab, TCR clones that originated in tumors expanded in peripheral blood. Increased serum interferon-beta after radiation, together with early dynamic changes in blood T cell clones, were reported to be the strongest predictors of response.

Via the germline V gene (reference sequence), CDR1 is LNHDA and CDR2 SQIVND. The CDR3 runs 14 residues from the cysteine to the phenylalanine. Just CDR3 DNA is preserved here, 42 bases in frame from base 1. V loses 6 bases, J loses 2 bases, and the germline ends lie 13 bases apart. Library preparation employed the immunoSEQ multiplex PCR assay. TCRdb re-hosts the immuneACCESS table, in-frame sequences only. Its copies lack some clones; in the studies checked, an unresolved V gene accounts for under half of them, and the cause for the rest is not known. The sample includes about 120,000 clones, with approximately 90% observed a single time. The leading ten clones occupy approximately 6.6% of the sample. In this study, focal radiation therapy paired with CTLA-4 blockade (ipilimumab) was tested in patients who had chemo-refractory metastatic non-small-cell lung cancer.

The sample consisted of peripheral blood, taken from a patient treated with radiotherapy plus ipilimumab. Here the chain combines TRBV19 and TRBJ1-2; TRBD1 could be the D gene, as 5 bases match. The sequence came from a human donor with non-small cell lung cancer that progressed on radiotherapy plus ipilimumab. The CDR3 amino acid sequence is: CASSRRETNYGYTF. The DNA reads TGTGCCAGTAGCCGCAGGGAGACAAACTATGGCTACACCTTC.